This T cell receptor beta chain was found in a study of PD-1 blockade in classical Hodgkin lymphoma. Overall study results and limits: The drivers behind the repertoire differences, possibly disease activity or prior therapy, remain undefined. Newly diagnosed patients were reported to start with lower TCR diversity than healthy donors. CD4+ TCR diversity rose significantly by C4D1, and CD8+ TCR diversity did not. Diversity similar to that of newly diagnosed patients was seen at baseline in complete responders.

Of note for this clone: Its target is unknown. Relative to the germline gene, one junction end is altered; a read error may explain this.

Relapse after autologous stem cell transplantation occurred in every patient, and brentuximab vedotin exposure varied. The data were produced by immunoSEQ multiplex PCR, yet TCRdb's version contains in-frame clones alone and is incomplete. The sample has over 10,000 clones, 80% to 95% seen once. The CDR3 loop spans 16 amino acids. Germline-derived CDR1 and CDR2 are LNHDA and SQIVND (reference sequence). Sequenced here: peripheral blood mononuclear cells (PBMCs), sampled at baseline. V is TRBV19 and J is TRBJ1-1, with D uncertain. The receptor comes from a human donor with classical Hodgkin lymphoma. CDR3 amino acids: CASSIRRRGVKTEAFF. The CDR3 DNA follows: TGTGCCAGTAGTATCAGGCGGCGGGGAGTGAAGACTGAAGCTTTCTTT. The full variable domain, with the rest looked up from reference TRBV19 and TRBJ1-1, is DGGITQSPKYLFRKEGQNVTLSCEQNLNHDAMYWYRQDPGQGLRLIYYSQIVNDFQKGDIAEGYSVSREKKESFPLTVTSAQKNPTAFYLCASSIRRRGVKTEAFFGQGTRLTVV.